The 6 T cell receptor beta chains presented below share a single source sample, sequenced in a study of tumor-infiltrating lymphocytes in primary liver carcinoma. A constant-region primer primed TCR beta cDNA synthesis from 500 ng of total RNA. Nested multiplex PCR, run for three rounds with slightly modified ARM-PCR, yielded TCR beta libraries. The opening two PCR rounds, ten to eleven cycles each, paired TRBV1-TRBV30 forward primers with a C-beta reverse primer. A single record per CDR3 protein comes from TCRdb applying MiXCR to the multiplex PCR reads. The sample comprises about 23,000 distinct CDR3 sequences, over 60% of which are singletons, and roughly 35% rests with the top ten. The source material, about 20-30 mg of unsorted bulk tissue, was used to co-extract RNA and DNA. Sequencing input: liver tumor tissue from sampling region 5. The subset is: tumor region T5, tumor centre. Receptor source: a woman between 25 and 40 years old with primary liver carcinoma and hepatitis B virus infection.

Comment on this clonotype: The DNA is omitted, as the CDR3 cannot be located on it reliably, and the CDR3 follows TCRdb's listing. The genes are TRBV4-3 and TRBJ2-2; TRBD2, as called in the table, went unchecked against the DNA. Germline CDR1 is LGHNA and CDR2 is YSLEER. 13 amino acids form the CDR3, both terminal residues included. The CDR3 loop reads CTSSSMGAGSCFF.

By frequency in the sample, this clonotype is medium-sized. The chain carries TRBV5-4 and TRBJ2-7, with D maybe TRBD2 (7 bases). The V end was cut by 3 bases, the J end by 6 bases, with 25 bases between. This CDR3 is built from 17 residues. Germline V lookup: CDR1 SGHNT, CDR2 YYREEE (reference sequence). The CDR3 DNA reads as TGTGCCAGCAGCTATGAGGGGGACCCCATTTGGGGGGGCGAGCAGTACTTC. As protein: CASSYEGDPIWGGEQYF.

Comments on this clonotype: A much larger clone differs from this one at a single base, so this may be a read error. The rearrangement joins TRBV11-1 to TRBJ2-2, with 7 bases fitting TRBD2. In germline, CDR1 is SGHAT, CDR2 FQDESV (reference sequence). Trimming cost V 9 bases and J 9 bases; bases outside gene matches: 19. The CDR3 has 16 amino acids. CDR3 in amino acids: CASSRDMAGVPRELFF. The CDR3 DNA reads TGTGCCAGTAGCAGGGATATGGCGGGAGTGCCCAGGGAGCTGTTTTTT. Full variable domain (rest looked up from reference TRBV11-1 and TRBJ2-2): EAEVAQSPRYKITEKSQAVAFWCDPISGHATLYWYRQILGQGPELLVQFQDESVVDDSQLPKDRFSAERLKGVDSTLKIQPAELGDSAMYLCASSRDMAGVPRELFFGEGSRLTVL.

On this clonotype itself: The junction differs from germline at one of its ends, possibly a read error. This chain links TRBV28 with TRBJ2-7; 7 bases agree with TRBD2. The CDR3 extends over 13 amino acids. Germline loops: CDR1 MDHEN, CDR2 SYDVKM. CDR3 sequence: CVSGQTSFLEQYF. DNA of the CDR3: TGTGTCAGCGGCCAGACTAGCTTCCTCGAGCAGTACTTC.

This chain links TRBV7-9 with TRBJ1-4; 8 bases map to TRBD1. The CDR3 runs 17 residues. Trimming took 7 bases from V and 5 from J; bases not matched to a gene: 15. The germline CDR1 and CDR2 sequences are SEHNR and FQNEAQ (reference sequence). As DNA, the CDR3 is TGTGCCAGCAACCTTCGGCAGGGGGCGCGATCAAATGAAAAACTGTTTTTT. As protein: CASNLRQGARSNEKLFF.

This clonotype appeared many times. The rearrangement links TRBV12-3 or TRBV12-4 to TRBJ1-5; no definite D call. The ends were cut back, 5 bases at V and 2 bases at J, with 10 bases in the middle. The CDR3 extends over 14 amino acids. The CDR3 reads CASSADGRNQPQHF. DNA for the CDR3: TGTGCCAGCAGTGCTGACGGGCGCAATCAGCCCCAGCATTTT.